One T cell receptor (beta chain) is described in this entry. Its antigen is not known. This sample was included in a study of T cells in Graves' hyperthyroidism and ophthalmopathy. At the level of the study: Peripheral blood samples were taken at initial diagnosis, prior to any treatment.

Researchers took RNA transcripts and amplified the TCR beta CDR3 regions from them. The HTBI primer set served for first-round RT-PCR of the TCR CDR3. TCRdb reanalysed the multiplex PCR reads using MiXCR and keeps one entry per CDR3 protein. The sample records 250,000 to 350,000 distinct CDR3 sequences, about a sixth being singletons. Thyroid ultrasound, orbital computed tomography, clinical symptoms, and serum thyroxine and TRAb underpinned diagnoses. V lost 0 bases, J lost 5 bases, and 12 bases lay in between. The germline V gene has CDR1 SGHRS and CDR2 YFSETQ. This CDR3 has 14 amino acids. Whole-study results and caveats: Ophthalmopathy cases were set apart from stable hyperthyroidism by a 13 V-J model. Also found in blood were most expanded thyroid clonotypes above 0.001.

The sample was blood. The sequence was collected from a woman in her fifties or sixties with Graves' ophthalmopathy. The gene calls are TRBV5-1 and TRBJ2-7, with a tentative D call TRBD2 (5 bases). This chain's CDR3 is CASSLVSGGHEQYF. The CDR3 bases are TGCGCCAGCAGCTTGGTGTCAGGAGGCCACGAGCAGTACTTC.